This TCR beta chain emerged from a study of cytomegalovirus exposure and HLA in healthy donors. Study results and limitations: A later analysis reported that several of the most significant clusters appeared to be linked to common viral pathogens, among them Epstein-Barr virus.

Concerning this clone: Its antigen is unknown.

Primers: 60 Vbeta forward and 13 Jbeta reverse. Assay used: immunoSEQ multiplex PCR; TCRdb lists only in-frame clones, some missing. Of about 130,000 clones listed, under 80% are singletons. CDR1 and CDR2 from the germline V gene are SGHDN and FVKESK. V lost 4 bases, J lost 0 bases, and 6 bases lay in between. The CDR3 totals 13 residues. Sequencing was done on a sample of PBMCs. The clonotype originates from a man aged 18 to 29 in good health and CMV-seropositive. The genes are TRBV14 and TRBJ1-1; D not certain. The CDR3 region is CASSPSLNTEAFF. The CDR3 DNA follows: TGTGCCAGCAGCCCCTCCTTGAACACTGAAGCTTTCTTT. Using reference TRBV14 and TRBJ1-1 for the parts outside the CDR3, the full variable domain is EAGVTQFPSHSVIEKGQTVTLRCDPISGHDNLYWYRRVMGKEIKFLLHFVKESKQDESGMPNNRFLAERTGGTYSTLKVQPAELEDSGVYFCASSPSLNTEAFFGQGTRLTVV.